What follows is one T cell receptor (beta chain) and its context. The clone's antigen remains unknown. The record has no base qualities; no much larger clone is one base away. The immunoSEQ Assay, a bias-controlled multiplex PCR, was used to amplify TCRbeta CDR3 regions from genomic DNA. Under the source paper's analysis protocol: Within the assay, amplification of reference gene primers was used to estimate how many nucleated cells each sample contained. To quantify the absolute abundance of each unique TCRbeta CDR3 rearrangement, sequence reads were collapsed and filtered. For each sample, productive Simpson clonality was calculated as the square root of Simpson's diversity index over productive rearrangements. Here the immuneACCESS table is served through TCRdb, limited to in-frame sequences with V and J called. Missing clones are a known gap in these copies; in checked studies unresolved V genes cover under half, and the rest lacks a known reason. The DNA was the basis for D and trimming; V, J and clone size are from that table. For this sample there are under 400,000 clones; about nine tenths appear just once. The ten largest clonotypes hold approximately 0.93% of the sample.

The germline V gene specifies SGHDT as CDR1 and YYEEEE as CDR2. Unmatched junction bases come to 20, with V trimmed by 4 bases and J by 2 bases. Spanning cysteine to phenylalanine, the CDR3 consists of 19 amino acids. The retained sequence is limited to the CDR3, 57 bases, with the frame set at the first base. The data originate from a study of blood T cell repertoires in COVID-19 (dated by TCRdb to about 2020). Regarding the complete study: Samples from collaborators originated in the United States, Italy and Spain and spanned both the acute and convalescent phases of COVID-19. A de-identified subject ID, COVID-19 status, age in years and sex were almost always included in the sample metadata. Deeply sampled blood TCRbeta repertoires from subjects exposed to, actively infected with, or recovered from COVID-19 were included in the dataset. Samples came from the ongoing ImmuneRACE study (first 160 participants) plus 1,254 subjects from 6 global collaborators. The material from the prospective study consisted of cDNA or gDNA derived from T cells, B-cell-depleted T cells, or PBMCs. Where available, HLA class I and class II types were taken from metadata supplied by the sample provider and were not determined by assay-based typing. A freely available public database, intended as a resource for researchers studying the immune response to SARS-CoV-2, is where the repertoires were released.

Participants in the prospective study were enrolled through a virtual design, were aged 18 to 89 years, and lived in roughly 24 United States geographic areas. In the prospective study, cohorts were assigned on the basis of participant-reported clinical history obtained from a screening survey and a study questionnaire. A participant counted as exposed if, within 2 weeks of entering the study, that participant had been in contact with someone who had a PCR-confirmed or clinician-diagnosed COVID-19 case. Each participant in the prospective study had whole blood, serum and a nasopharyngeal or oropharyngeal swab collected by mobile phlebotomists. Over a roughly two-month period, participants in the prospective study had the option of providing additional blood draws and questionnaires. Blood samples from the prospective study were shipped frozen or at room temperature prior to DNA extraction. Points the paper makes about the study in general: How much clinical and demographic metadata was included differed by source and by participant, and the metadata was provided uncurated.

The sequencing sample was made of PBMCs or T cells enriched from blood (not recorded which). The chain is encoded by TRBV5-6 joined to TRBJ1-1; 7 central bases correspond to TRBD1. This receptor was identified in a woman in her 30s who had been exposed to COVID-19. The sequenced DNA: TGTGCCAGCAGCCCAGGGGGGTTTTTCGTACGCTCCACTAACACTGAAGCTTTCTTT. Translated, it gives CASSPGGFFVRSTNTEAFF.